The 5 T cell receptor beta chains below were found in one sample sequenced in a study of blood T cell repertoires in COVID-19. Libraries were prepared by immunoSEQ multiplex PCR; TCRdb keeps only in-frame clonotypes and omits some of them. The sample has 250,000 to 300,000 clones; 81% are singletons. Sequencing input: peripheral blood. These TCRs come from a woman in her sixties with active or convalescent COVID-19.

This chain connects TRBV30 to TRBJ2-1, with 11 bases identical to TRBD2. The germline V gene encodes CDR1 GTSNPN and CDR2 SVGIG (reference sequence). The ends lost 0 bases at V and 10 bases at J; junction bases unmatched: 8. The length of the CDR3 is 15 residues. In DNA form, the CDR3 reads TGTGCCTGGAGTGTACTATCGTTAGCGGGGGGGGAGCAGTTCTTC. It codes for CAWSVLSLAGGEQFF.

The V and J genes are TRBV1 and TRBJ2-7; TRBD1 was called by the table and not checked on the DNA. TRBV1 corresponds to a pseudogene. The length of the CDR3 is 17 residues. This CDR3 is CTSSQAGTGVGSYEQYF. The CDR3 nucleotides are TGCACCAGCAGCCAAGCCGGGACAGGGGTGGGCTCCTACGAGCAGTACTTC.

This clone has a single count. V is TRBV19 and J is TRBJ1-5; TRBD1 aligns across 7 bases. Germline trimming cut 4 bases from V and 0 bases from J; bases unmatched to any gene: 6. Germline lookup yields CDR1 LNHDA and CDR2 SQIVND (reference sequence). The CDR3 sequence is 16 residues long. Here the CDR3 DNA reads TGTGCCAGTAGTACCATTACAGGGGTTAGCAATCAGCCCCAGCATTTT. This translates into CASSTITGVSNQPQHF.

The rearrangement links TRBV19 to TRBJ1-1; 8 nucleotides align to TRBD1. Germline CDR1 and CDR2: LNHDA and SQIVND (reference sequence). This CDR3 is 14 amino acids long. V was pared by 7 bases and J by 3 bases, with 7 bases of the junction left unmatched. The CDR3 reads CASTLTGGHTEAFF. The CDR3 DNA sequence: TGTGCCAGTACTCTAACAGGGGGGCACACTGAAGCTTTCTTT.

In its sample, this clone was seen once. CDR3 in DNA: TGTGCCAGCAGCATCCGGACAGGGACGGGGTACTACGAGCAGTACTTC. Its translation is CASSIRTGTGYYEQYF. The V gene is TRBV7-6, the J gene TRBJ2-7; 8 positions match TRBD1. This CDR3 contains 16 residues. V gave up 5 bases and J gave up 3 bases; unmatched junction bases: 12. Germline CDR1 and CDR2: SGHVS and FNYEAQ. Complete variable domain (other parts from reference TRBV7-6 and TRBJ2-7): GAGVSQSPRYKVTKRGQDVALRCDPISGHVSLYWYRQALGQGPEFLTYFNYEAQQDKSGLPNDRFSAERPEGSISTLTIQRTEQRDSAMYRCASSIRTGTGYYEQYFGPGTRLTVT.